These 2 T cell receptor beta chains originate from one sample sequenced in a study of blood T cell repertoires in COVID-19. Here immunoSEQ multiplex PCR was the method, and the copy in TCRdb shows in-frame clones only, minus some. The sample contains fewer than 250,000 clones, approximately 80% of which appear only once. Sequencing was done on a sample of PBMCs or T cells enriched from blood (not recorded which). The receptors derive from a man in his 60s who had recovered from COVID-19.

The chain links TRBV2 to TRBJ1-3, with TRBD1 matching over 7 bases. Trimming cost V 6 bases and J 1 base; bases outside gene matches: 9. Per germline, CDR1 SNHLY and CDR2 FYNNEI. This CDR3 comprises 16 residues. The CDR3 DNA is TGTGCCAGCAGGCCGGGACAGTGGGATTCTGGAAACACCATATATTTT. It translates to CASRPGQWDSGNTIYF.

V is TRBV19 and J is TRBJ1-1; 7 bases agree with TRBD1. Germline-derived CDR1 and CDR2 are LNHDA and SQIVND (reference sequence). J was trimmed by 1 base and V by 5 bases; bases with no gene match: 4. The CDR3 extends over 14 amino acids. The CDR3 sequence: CASSGTEKNTEAFF. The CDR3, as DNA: TGTGCCAGTAGTGGGACAGAGAAGAACACTGAAGCTTTCTTT.